This T cell receptor beta chain was identified in a study of graft-versus-host responses after intestinal transplantation (dated by TCRdb to the early 2020s). For the wider study: The transplants that recipients got were multivisceral, liver-intestinal, or isolated intestinal. All recipients received anti-thymocyte globulin induction followed by maintenance tacrolimus and steroids for approximately 3 years. After intestinal transplantation, graft-versus-host and host-versus-graft alloreactive T cell clones were followed in the graft, circulation and bone marrow using bulk TCR-beta CDR3 sequencing. Alloreactive clones were identified by sequencing pre-transplant mixed lymphocyte reaction products and comparing these products with unstimulated pre-transplant donor and recipient T cells. A cohort of about two dozen intestinal transplant recipients, including one retransplant, was enrolled, and a few patients lacking pretransplant specimens were excluded. Donor T cell macrochimerism was defined as a peak of at least 4% donor T cells among recipient peripheral blood mononuclear cells. Instead of going to the commercial service, samples from a few later patients were sequenced in-house on an Illumina MiSeq and processed with MiXCR. The paper's findings and limits, for the study overall: GvH clones were detected in recipient bone marrow, and some appeared earlier in ileal mucosa or blood, consistent with an intestinal mucosal origin. In patients with donor T cell macrochimerism, the allografts had high GvH to HvG T cell clonal ratios. The conclusions were limited by the relatively low number and heterogeneity of the intestinal transplant patients. Early after transplant, peak levels of circulating GvH clones were associated with declines in HvG clones.

This specimen's time point label, interpreted: cells obtained before transplantation from donor or recipient. Mixed lymphocyte reactions plated approximately 200,000 CFSE-labeled pre-transplant responders with approximately 200,000 irradiated violet-dye-labeled stimulators and were cultured for 6 to 7 days. Proliferating CD3+CD4+CFSE-low and CD3+CD8+CFSE-low responder cells were FACS-sorted on a BD Influx sorter after the mixed lymphocyte reaction. Libraries were built with the immunoSEQ multiplex PCR assay. In most patients, genomic DNA was isolated using the Qiagen DNeasy Blood and Tissue Kit and sent frozen to Adaptive Biotechnologies for TCR sequencing. High-throughput TCR-beta CDR3 sequencing of genomic DNA from most patients was performed by Adaptive Biotechnologies. As for how the authors treated the data: Adaptive's ImmunoSEQ software was the source of the TCR sequencing data for about 17 patients, while three other patients were processed with MiXCR and VDJtools. To correct CD4 versus CD8 sorting errors, any sequence found in both subsets at a frequency ratio below 5:1 was removed. CDR3 nucleotide sequences shared between donor and recipient were removed because the origin of such sequences could not be assigned. To be classed as alloreactive, a clone needed at least 2-fold expansion over unstimulated cells and a minimum CFSE-low frequency of 0.002% (template counts) or 0.001% (read counts). Clones detected in sequenced pre-transplant spleen, lymph node, or MLR CFSE-low populations of the donor or recipient were defined as mappable. Cumulative frequency of alloreactive clones was calculated as a percentage of all sequences weighted by copy number. Entries here come from immuneACCESS through TCRdb and include only in-frame sequences with V and J called. Some clones fail to appear in such tables; in the studies checked, an unresolved V gene covers under half of the shortfall, and the cause of the remainder is unknown. The DNA was the basis for D and trimming; V, J and clone size are from that table. In this sample the table shows 8,800 or so clones, around 30% of which occur a single time. The ten top clones hold approximately 5% of the sample.

This clone was counted a few times. The sample holds no much larger clone one base away, and base qualities are not on file. The sample consisted of alloreactive CD4+ T cells from a mixed lymphocyte reaction culture, taken before intestinal transplant. The intended sense of this specimen's cell subset or site label: CFSE-low proliferating T cells sorted from roughly six-day pre-transplant mixed lymphocyte reaction (GvH or HvG direction). The source is a human patient who received an intestinal transplant.

The DNA sequence is given as TGTGCCAGCAGCTCCGGGACAGGGATTCCGAACACCGGGGAGCTGTTTTTT. Translation gives CASSSGTGIPNTGELFF. The sequence links TRBV7-2 to TRBJ2-2; 9 central nucleotides agree with TRBD1. Based on the germline V gene, the CDR1 and CDR2 sequences are SGHTA and FQGNSA. After removal of 4 bases from V and 0 bases from J, the junction retains 6 bases not matched to a gene. Taken from cysteine to phenylalanine, the CDR3 has 17 residues. Only the CDR3 DNA stays, 51 bases, in frame from base 1.